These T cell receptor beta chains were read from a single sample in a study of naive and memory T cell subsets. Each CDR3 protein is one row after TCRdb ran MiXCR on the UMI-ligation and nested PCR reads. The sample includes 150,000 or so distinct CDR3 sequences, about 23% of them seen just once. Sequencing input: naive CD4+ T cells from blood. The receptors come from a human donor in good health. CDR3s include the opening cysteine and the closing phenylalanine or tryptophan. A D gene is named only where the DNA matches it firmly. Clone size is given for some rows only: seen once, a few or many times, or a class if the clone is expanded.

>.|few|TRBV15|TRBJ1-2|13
TGTGCCACCAGCAGGGAAAGTAACTATGGCTACACCTTC
CATSRESNYGYTF
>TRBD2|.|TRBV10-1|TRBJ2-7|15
TGCGCCAGCAGTGTACGCGGGACTAGCTTCCACGAGCAGTACTTC
CASSVRGTSFHEQYF
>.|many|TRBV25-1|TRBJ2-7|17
TGTGCCAGCAGAGAGAGGACCGGCAGGGGAGGATCCTACGAGCAGTACTTC
CASRERTGRGGSYEQYF
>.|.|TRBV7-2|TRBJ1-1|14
TGTGCCAGCAGCTCACCCAGGCTGAACACTGAAGCTTTCTTT
CASSSPRLNTEAFF
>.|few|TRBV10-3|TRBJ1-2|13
TGTGCCATCGGGTCAGATGGGGGGGATGGCTACACCTTC
CAIGSDGGDGYTF
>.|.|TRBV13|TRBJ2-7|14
TGTGTCAGCAGCTTTGCTGGCAGGGGGGTCGAGCAGTACTTC
CVSSFAGRGVEQYF
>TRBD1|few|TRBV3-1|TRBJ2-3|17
TGTGCCAGCAGTCGACAGGGTGCAGGGTGGAGCACAGATACGCAGTATTTT
CASSRQGAGWSTDTQYF
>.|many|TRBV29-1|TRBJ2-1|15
TGCAGCGTTGAAAAGGGGCAGGGGAAGGTGAATGAGCAGTTCTTC
CSVEKGQGKVNEQFF
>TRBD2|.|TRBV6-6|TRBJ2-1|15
TGTGCCAGCACCCAGGGACTAGCGCCATACAATGAGCAGTTCTTC
CASTQGLAPYNEQFF
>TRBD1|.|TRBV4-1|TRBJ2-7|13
TGCGCCAGCAGATCCCCGGGACAGGAGAAGCAGTACTTC
CASRSPGQEKQYF
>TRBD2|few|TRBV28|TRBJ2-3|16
TGTGCCAGCAGTGGGTTCGGTAGCGGGAGTTCAGATACGCAGTATTTT
CASSGFGSGSSDTQYF